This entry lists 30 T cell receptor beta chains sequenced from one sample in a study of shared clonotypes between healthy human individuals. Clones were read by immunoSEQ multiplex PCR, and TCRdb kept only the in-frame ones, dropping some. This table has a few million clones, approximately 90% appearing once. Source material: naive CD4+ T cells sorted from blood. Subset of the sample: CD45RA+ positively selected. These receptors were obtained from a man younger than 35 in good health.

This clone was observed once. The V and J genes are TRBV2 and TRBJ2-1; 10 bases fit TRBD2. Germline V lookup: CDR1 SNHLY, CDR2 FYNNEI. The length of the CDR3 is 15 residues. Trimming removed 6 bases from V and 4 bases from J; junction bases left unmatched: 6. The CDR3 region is CASRAELAGYNEQFF. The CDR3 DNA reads TGTGCCAGCAGGGCGGAACTAGCGGGGTACAATGAGCAGTTCTTC.

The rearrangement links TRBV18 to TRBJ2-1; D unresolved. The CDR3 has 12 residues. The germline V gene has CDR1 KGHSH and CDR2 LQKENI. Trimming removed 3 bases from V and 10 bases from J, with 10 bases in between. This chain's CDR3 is CASSPRLSEQFF. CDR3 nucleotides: TGTGCCAGCTCACCGCGGCTTTCCGAGCAGTTCTTC.

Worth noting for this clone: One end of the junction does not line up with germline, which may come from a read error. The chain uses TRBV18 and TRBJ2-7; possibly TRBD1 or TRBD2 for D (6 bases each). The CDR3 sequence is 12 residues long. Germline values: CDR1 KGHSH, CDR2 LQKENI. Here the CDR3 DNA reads TGTGCCAGCTCACCACATGGGACACCGGGGGACTTC. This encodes CASSPHGTPGDF.

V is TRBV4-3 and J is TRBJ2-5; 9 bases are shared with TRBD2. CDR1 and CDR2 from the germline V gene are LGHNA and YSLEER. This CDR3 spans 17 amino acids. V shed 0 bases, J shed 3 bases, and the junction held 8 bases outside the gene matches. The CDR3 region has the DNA TGCGCCAGCAGCCAAGAGGGCCCAGCGGGAGGCAAAGAGACCCAGTACTTC. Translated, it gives CASSQEGPAGGKETQYF.

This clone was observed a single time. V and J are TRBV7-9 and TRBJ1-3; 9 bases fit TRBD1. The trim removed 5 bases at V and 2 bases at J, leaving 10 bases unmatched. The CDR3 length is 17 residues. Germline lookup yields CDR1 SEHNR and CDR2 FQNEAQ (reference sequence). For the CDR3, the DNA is TGTGCCAGCAGCGCGGCGACCGGGACAGGGACTGGAAACACCATATATTTT. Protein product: CASSAATGTGTGNTIYF.

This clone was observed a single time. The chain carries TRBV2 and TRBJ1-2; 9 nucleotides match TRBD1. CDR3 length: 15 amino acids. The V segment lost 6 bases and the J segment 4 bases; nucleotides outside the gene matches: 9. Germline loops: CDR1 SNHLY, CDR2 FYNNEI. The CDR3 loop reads CASSRTGTGIYGYTF. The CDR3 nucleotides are TGTGCCAGCAGCCGCACCGGGACAGGGATCTATGGCTACACCTTC.

The CDR3 spells CASSLDRDNSPLHF. The CDR3 coding sequence is TGTGCCAGCAGTTTAGACAGGGACAATTCACCCCTCCACTTT. V usage is TRBV6-5 and J usage is TRBJ1-6; TRBD1 matches 7 bases. The V gene's germline CDR1 is MNHEY and CDR2 SVGAGI. V was pared by 4 bases and J by 7 bases, with 4 bases of the junction left unmatched. The CDR3 sequence is 14 residues long.

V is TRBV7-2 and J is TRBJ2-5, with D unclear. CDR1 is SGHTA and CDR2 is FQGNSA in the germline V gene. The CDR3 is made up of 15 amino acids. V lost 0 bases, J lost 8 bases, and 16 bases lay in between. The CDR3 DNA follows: TGTGCCAGCAGCTTAGCGAGTCTCGGGTCTATCACCCAGTACTTC. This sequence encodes CASSLASLGSITQYF.

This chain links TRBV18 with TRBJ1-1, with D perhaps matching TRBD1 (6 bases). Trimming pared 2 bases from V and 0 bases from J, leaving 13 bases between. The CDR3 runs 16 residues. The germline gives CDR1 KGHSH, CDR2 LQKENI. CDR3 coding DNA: TGTGCCAGCTCACCAATGAGGGGGGTAATGAACACTGAAGCTTTCTTT. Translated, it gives CASSPMRGVMNTEAFF. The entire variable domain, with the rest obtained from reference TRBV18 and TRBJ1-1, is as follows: NAGVMQNPRHLVRRRGQEARLRCSPMKGHSHVYWYRQLPEEGLKFMVYLQKENIIDESGMPKERFSAEFPKEGPSILRIQQVVRGDSAAYFCASSPMRGVMNTEAFFGQGTRLTVV.

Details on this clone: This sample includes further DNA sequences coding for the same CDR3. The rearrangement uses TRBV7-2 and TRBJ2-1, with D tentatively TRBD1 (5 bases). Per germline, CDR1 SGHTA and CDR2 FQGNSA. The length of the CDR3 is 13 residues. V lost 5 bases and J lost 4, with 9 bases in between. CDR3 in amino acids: CASSSSGYNEQFF. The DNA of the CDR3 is TGTGCCAGCAGCAGTTCAGGGTACAATGAGCAGTTCTTC. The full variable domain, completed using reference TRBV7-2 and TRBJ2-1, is GAGVSQSPSNKVTEKGKDVELRCDPISGHTALYWYRQSLGQGLEFLIYFQGNSAPDKSGLPSDRFSAERTGGSVSTLTIQRTQQEDSAVYLCASSSSGYNEQFFGPGTRLTVL.

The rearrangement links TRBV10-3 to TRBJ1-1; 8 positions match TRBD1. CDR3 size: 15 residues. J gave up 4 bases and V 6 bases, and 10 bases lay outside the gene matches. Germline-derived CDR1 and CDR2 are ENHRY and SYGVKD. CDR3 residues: CAIRKTDRGPTEAFF. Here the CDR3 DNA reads TGTGCCATCAGGAAGACTGACAGGGGTCCCACTGAAGCTTTCTTT.

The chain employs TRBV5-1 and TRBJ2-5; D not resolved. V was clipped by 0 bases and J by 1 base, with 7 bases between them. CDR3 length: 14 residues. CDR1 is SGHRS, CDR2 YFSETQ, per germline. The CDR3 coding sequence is TGCGCCAGCAGCTTGGGACCGTTCCAAGAGACCCAGTACTTC. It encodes CASSLGPFQETQYF.

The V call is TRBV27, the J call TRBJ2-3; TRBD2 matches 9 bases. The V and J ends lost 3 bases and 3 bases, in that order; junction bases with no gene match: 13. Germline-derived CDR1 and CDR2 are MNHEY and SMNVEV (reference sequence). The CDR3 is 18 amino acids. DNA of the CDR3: TGTGCCAGCAGTTTCGCGTTTAGCGGGAGATTGGGGACAGATACGCAGTATTTT. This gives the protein CASSFAFSGRLGTDTQYF.

Written as DNA, the CDR3 is TGTGCCAGCACCCGTTTCGGACTAGCGGGGACCTACGAGCAGTACTTC. Its translation is CASTRFGLAGTYEQYF. V usage is TRBV27 and J usage is TRBJ2-7; 12 nucleotides line up with TRBD2. The CDR3 extends over 16 amino acids. V shed 7 bases, J shed 2 bases, and the junction held 9 bases outside the gene matches. Germline assignment: CDR1 MNHEY and CDR2 SMNVEV (reference sequence).

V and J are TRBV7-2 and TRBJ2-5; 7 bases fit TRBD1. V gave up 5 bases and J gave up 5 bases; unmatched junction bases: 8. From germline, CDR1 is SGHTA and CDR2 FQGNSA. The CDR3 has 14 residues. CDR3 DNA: TGTGCCAGCAGCCCCGACAGGGTCCAGGAGACCCAGTACTTC. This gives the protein CASSPDRVQETQYF.

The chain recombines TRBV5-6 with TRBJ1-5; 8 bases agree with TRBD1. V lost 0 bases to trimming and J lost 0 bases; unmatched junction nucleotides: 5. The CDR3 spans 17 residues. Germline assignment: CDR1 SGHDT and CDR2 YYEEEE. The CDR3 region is CASSLATGDYSNQPQHF. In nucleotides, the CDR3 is TGTGCCAGCAGCTTGGCGACAGGGGACTATAGCAATCAGCCCCAGCATTTT.

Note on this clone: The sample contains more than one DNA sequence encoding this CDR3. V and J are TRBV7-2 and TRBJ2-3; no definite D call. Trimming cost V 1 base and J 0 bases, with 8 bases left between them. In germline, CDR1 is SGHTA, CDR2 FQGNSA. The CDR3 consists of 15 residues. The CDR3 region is CASSLDGTSTDTQYF. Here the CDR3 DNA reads TGTGCCAGCAGCTTAGACGGCACTAGCACAGATACGCAGTATTTT. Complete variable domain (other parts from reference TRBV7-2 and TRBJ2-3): GAGVSQSPSNKVTEKGKDVELRCDPISGHTALYWYRQSLGQGLEFLIYFQGNSAPDKSGLPSDRFSAERTGGSVSTLTIQRTQQEDSAVYLCASSLDGTSTDTQYFGPGTRLTVL.

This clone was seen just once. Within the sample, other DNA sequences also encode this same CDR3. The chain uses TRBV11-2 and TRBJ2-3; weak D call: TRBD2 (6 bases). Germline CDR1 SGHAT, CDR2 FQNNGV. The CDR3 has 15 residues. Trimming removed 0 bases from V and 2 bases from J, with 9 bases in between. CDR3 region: CASSLDRGDTDTQYF. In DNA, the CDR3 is TGTGCCAGCAGCTTAGATCGCGGGGACACAGATACGCAGTATTTT.

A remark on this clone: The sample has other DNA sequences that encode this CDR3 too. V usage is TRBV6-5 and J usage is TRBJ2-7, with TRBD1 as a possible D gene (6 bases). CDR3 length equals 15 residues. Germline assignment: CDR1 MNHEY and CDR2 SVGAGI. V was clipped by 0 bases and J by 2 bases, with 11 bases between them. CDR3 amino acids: CASSYSTGPPYEQYF. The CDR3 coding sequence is TGTGCCAGCAGTTACTCTACAGGGCCCCCCTACGAGCAGTACTTC.

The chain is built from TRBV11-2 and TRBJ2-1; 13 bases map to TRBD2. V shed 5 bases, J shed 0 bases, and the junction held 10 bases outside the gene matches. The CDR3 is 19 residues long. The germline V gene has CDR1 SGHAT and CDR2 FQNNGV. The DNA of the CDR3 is TGTGCCAGCAGCCTGGGACTAGCGGGATCGTTTAGCTCCTACAATGAGCAGTTCTTC. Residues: CASSLGLAGSFSSYNEQFF.

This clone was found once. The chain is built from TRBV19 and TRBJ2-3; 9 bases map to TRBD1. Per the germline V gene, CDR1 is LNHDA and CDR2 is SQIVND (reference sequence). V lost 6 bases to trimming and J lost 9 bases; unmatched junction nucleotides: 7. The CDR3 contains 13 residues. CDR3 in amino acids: CASREGQGSTQYF. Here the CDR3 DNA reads TGTGCCAGTAGAGAGGGACAGGGATCGACGCAGTATTTT. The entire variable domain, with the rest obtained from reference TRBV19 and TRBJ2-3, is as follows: DGGITQSPKYLFRKEGQNVTLSCEQNLNHDAMYWYRQDPGQGLRLIYYSQIVNDFQKGDIAEGYSVSREKKESFPLTVTSAQKNPTAFYLCASREGQGSTQYFGPGTRLTVL.

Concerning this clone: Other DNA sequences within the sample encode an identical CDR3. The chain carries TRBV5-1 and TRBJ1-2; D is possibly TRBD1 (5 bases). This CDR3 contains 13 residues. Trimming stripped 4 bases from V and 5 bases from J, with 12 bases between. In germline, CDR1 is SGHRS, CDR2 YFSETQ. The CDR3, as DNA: TGCGCCAGCAGCCCGGGGCGCCTATATGGCTACACCTTC. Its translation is CASSPGRLYGYTF.

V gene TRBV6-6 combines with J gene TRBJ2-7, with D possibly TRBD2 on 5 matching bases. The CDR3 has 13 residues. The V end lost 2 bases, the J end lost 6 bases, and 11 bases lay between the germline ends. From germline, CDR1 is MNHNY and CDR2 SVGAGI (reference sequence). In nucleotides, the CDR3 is TGTGCCAGCAGTTACCAGGAGGCATCCGAGCAGTACTTC. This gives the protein CASSYQEASEQYF.

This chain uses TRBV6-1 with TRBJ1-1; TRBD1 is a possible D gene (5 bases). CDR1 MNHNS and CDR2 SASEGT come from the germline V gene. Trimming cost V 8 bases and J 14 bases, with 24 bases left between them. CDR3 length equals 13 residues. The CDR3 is CASDSGLGTRPFF. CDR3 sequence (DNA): TGTGCCAGCGATAGTGGCTTGGGGACGCGACCCTTCTTT.

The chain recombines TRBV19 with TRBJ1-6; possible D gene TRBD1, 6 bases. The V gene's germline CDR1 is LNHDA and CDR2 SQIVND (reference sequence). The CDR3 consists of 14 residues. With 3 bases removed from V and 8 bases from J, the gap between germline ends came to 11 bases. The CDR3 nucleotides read TGTGCCAGTAGTATCGGCAGGGGTGATTCACCCCTCCACTTT. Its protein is CASSIGRGDSPLHF.

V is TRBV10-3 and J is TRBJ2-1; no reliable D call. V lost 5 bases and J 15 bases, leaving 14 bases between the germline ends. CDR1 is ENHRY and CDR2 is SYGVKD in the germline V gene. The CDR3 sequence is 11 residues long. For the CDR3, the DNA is TGTGCCATCAGTTCGGATGATATAAGGTTCTTC. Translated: CAISSDDIRFF.

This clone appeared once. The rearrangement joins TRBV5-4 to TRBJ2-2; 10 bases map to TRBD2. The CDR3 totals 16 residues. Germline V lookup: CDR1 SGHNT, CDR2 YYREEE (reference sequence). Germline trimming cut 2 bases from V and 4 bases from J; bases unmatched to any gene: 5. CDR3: CASSFGLAGATGELFF. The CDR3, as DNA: TGTGCCAGCAGCTTCGGGCTAGCGGGGGCCACCGGGGAGCTGTTTTTT.

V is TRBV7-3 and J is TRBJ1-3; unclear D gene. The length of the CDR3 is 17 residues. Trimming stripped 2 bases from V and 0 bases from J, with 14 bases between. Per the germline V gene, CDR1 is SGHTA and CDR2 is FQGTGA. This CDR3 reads CASSLEYGDSSGNTIYF. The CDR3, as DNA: TGTGCCAGCAGCTTAGAGTATGGCGACTCCTCTGGAAACACCATATATTTT.

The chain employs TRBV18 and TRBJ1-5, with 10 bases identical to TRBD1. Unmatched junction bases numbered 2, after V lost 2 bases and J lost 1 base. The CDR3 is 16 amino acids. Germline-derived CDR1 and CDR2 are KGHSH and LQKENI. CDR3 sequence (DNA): TGTGCCAGCTCACCAGGACAGGGGGGAAGCAATCAGCCCCAGCATTTT. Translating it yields CASSPGQGGSNQPQHF.

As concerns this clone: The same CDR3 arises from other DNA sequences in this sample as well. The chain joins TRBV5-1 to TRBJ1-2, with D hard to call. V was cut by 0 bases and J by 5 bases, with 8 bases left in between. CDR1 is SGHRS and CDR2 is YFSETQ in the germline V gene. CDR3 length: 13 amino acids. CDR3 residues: CASSLAEGYGYTF. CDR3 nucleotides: TGCGCCAGCAGCTTGGCGGAAGGATATGGCTACACCTTC.